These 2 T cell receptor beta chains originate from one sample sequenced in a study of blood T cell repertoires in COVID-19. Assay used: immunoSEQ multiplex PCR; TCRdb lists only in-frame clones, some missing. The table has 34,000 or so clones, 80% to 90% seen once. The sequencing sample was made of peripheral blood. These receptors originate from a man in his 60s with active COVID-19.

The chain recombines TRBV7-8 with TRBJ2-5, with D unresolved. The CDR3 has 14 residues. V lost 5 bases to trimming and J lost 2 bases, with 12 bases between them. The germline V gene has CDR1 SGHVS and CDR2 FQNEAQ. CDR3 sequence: CASSKAQSQETQYF. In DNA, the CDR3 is TGTGCCAGCAGCAAAGCACAGAGTCAAGAGACCCAGTACTTC.

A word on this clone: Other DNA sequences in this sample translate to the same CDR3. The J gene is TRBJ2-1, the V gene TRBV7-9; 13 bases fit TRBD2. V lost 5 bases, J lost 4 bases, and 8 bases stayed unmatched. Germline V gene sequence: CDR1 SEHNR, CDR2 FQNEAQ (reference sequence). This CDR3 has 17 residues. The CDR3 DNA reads TGTGCCAGCAGCCATCGACTAGCGGGAGGCGTTTACAATGAGCAGTTCTTC. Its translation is CASSHRLAGGVYNEQFF.